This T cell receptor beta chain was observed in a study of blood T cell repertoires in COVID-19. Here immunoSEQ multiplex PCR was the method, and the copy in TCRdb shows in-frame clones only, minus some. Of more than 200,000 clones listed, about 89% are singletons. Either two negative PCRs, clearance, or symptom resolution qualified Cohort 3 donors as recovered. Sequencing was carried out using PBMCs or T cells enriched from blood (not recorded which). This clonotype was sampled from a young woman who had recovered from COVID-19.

CDR3 in amino acids: CASSYSTGQVAEQYF. Written as DNA, the CDR3 is TGTGCCAGCAGTTACTCGACGGGACAGGTGGCCGAGCAGTACTTC. V gene TRBV6-5 combines with J gene TRBJ2-7; 8 positions agree with TRBD1. In germline, CDR1 is MNHEY, CDR2 SVGAGI. This CDR3 region has 15 residues. The trim removed 0 bases at V and 6 bases at J, leaving 7 bases unmatched.